This TCR beta chain appears in the sequencing data of a study of T cell responses to AZD1222 COVID-19 vaccine. This clone was detected once. Here immunoSEQ multiplex PCR was the method, and the copy in TCRdb shows in-frame clones only, minus some. Of approximately 120,000 clones in the sample, approximately 90% are singletons; the top ten hold approximately 4.5%. The CDR3 contains 15 residues. With 6 bases removed from V and 3 bases from J, the gap between germline ends came to 17 bases. Germline values: CDR1 MNHEY, CDR2 SVGAGI. Sequenced material: peripheral blood, taken on day 0 of AZD1222 vaccination. This chain connects TRBV6-5 to TRBJ2-5; the D gene is possibly TRBD2 (6 bases). The sequence was obtained from an adult in good health. The CDR3 sequence is CASRPGLNSKETQYF. The CDR3 DNA is TGTGCCAGCAGACCTGGACTAAACTCAAAAGAGACCCAGTACTTC.